Following are 4 T cell receptor beta chains from one sample sequenced in a study of CXCR3-negative and CXCR3-positive naive CD8 T cells (dated by TCRdb to the late 2010s). Overall study results and their limits: TRB CDR3s from CXCR3-positive naive cells showed higher hydrophobicity (lower Kidera factor 4), lower energy, and higher strength and volume indices than CXCR3-negative naive cells.

Their cognate antigens are unknown. The reads were generated on a NextSeq 550. The Human TCR Profiling Kit (MiLaboratory) was used to make UMI-labeled 5' RACE TRB cDNA libraries. TCRdb reprocessed the reads, and each CDR3 protein sequence is entered once, without DNA. The table for this sample records over 100,000 distinct CDR3 sequences. 0.41% of the sample is in the top ten clones. The sample comprised naive CXCR3+ CD8+ T cells from blood. Explained via the paper, the cell subset or site label denotes: CD45RO-CCR7+CD27+CD95- naive CD8+ T cells expressing CXCR3 (TNR3+). Receptors originate from a human donor in good health. Some clones in this sample may be carry-over from other donors' samples.

CDR3 amino acids: CASSLLTVNTEAFF. The chain couples TRBV28 to TRBJ1-1. Germline CDR1 MDHEN, CDR2 SYDVKM. The CDR3 loop spans 14 amino acids.

The gene calls are TRBV20-1 and TRBJ2-7. This CDR3 has 13 residues. CDR1 is DFQATT, CDR2 SNEGSKA, per germline (reference sequence). CDR3 loop: CSARGRSSYEQYF.

The chain joins TRBV29-1 to TRBJ2-7. The CDR3 sequence is 16 residues long. Germline values: CDR1 SQVTM, CDR2 ANQGSEA. The CDR3 here is CSVDESRTGGLHEQYF.

The genes are TRBV27 and TRBJ2-7; TCRdb's D call of TRBD2 is untestable without DNA. Looked up from germline, CDR1 is MNHEY and CDR2 is SMNVEV (reference sequence). The CDR3 is made up of 15 amino acids. The chain's CDR3 is CASSLSPAAAYEQYF.